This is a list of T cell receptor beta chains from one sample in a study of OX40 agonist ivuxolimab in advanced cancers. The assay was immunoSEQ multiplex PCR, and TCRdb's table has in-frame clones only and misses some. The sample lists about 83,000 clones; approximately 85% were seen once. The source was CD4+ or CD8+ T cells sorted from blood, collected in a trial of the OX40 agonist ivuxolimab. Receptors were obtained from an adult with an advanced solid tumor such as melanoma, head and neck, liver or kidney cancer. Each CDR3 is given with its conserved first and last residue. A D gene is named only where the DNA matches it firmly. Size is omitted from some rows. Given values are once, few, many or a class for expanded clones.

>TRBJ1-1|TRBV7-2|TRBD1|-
CASSLGQGAWYTEAFF
TGTGCCAGCAGCTTAGGACAGGGGGCATGGTACACTGAAGCTTTCTTT
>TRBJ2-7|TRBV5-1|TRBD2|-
CASTPGTSGMEQYF
TGCGCCAGCACCCCCGGGACTAGCGGGATGGAGCAGTACTTC
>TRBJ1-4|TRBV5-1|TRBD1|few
CASSLRGLGEKLFF
TGCGCCAGCAGCTTGAGGGGGCTCGGCGAAAAACTGTTTTTT
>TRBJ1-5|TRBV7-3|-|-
CASSLDWNQPQHF
TGTGCCAGCAGCTTAGATTGGAATCAGCCCCAGCATTTT
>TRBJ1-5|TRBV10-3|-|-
CAISETRPGSVNQPQHF
TGTGCCATCAGTGAGACGCGTCCAGGGTCTGTAAATCAGCCCCAGCATTTT
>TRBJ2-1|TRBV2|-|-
CASSVDLDNEQFF
TGTGCCAGCAGTGTCGACCTTGACAATGAGCAGTTCTTC
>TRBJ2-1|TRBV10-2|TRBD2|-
CASSTSGGRVGNEQFF
TGCGCCAGCAGTACTAGCGGGGGCCGGGTGGGGAATGAGCAGTTCTTC
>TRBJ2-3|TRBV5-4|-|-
CASSSGITTDTQYF
TGTGCCAGCAGCTCCGGGATCACCACAGATACGCAGTATTTT
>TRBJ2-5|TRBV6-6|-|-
CASSQAETQYF
TGTGCCAGCAGTCAGGCCGAGACCCAGTACTTC
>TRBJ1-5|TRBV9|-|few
CASGGPSSNQPQHF
TGTGCCAGCGGGGGGCCGAGTAGTAATCAGCCCCAGCATTTT
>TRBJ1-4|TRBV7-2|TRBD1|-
CASSSRTGGEGNEKLFF
TGTGCCAGCAGCTCCCGGACAGGGGGCGAAGGTAATGAAAAACTGTTTTTT
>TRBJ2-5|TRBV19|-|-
CASSILDRGRETQYF
TGTGCCAGTAGTATATTGGACCGGGGGCGGGAGACCCAGTACTTC
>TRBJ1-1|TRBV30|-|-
CAWKLTGTEAFF
TGTGCCTGGAAACTTACGGGGACTGAAGCTTTCTTT
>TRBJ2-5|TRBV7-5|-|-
CARRSARLGGETQYF
TGTGCCAGAAGATCGGCCCGCTTAGGTGGAGAGACCCAGTACTTC
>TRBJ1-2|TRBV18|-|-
CASSPRDRSLGWYGYTF
TGTGCCAGCTCACCTCGGGACCGGTCCCTTGGGTGGTATGGCTACACCTTC
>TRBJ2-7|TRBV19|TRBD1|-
CASSSPSGTGSRYEQYF
TGTGCCAGTAGTTCTCCCTCCGGGACAGGGAGTCGCTACGAGCAGTACTTC
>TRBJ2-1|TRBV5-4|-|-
CASSLGQRLSSYNEQFF
TGTGCCAGCAGCTTGGGTCAGCGGCTTAGCTCCTACAATGAGCAGTTCTTC
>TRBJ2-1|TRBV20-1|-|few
CSVPRVNEQFF
TGCAGTGTCCCCCGTGTCAATGAGCAGTTCTTC
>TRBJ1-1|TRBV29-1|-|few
CSVERGREAFF
TGCAGCGTTGAGAGGGGTCGTGAAGCTTTCTTT
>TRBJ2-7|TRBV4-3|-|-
CASSQDRFQAGHEQYF
TGCGCCAGCAGCCAAGATCGATTTCAGGCAGGGCACGAGCAGTACTTC
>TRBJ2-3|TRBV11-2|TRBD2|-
CASSLTAGGIGDTQYF
TGTGCCAGCAGCTTAACAGCGGGGGGGATCGGGGATACGCAGTATTTT
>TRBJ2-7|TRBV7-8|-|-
CASSPGTGVYEQYF
TGTGCCAGCAGCCCCGGGACGGGAGTCTACGAGCAGTACTTC
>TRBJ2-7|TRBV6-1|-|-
CASSEGYEQYF
TGTGCCAGCAGTGAGGGGTACGAGCAGTACTTC
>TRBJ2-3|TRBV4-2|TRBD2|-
CASSQDYSPTSGARGPQYF
TGTGCCAGCAGCCAAGATTACTCTCCGACTAGCGGGGCCCGGGGGCCGCAGTATTTT
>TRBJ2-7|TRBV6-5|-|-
CASSYSTGYEQYF
TGTGCCAGCAGTTACTCGACAGGTTACGAGCAGTACTTC
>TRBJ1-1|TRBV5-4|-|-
CASSLGRGRNTEAFF
TGTGCCAGCAGCTTGGGCAGGGGCCGGAACACTGAAGCTTTCTTT
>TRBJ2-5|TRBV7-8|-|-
CASSSRWDQETQYF
TGTGCCAGCAGCTCCCGTTGGGACCAAGAGACCCAGTACTTC
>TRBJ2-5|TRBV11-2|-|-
CASKAPQRETQYF
TGTGCCAGCAAGGCCCCCCAGCGGGAGACCCAGTACTTC
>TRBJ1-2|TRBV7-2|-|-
CASSLEGGSGYTF
TGTGCCAGCAGCTTAGAGGGGGGCAGTGGCTACACCTTC
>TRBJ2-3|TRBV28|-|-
CASSSPFTGTDTQYF
TGTGCCAGCAGTTCCCCCTTTACGGGAACAGATACGCAGTATTTT
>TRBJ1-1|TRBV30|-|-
CAWRRDGYTEAFF
TGTGCCTGGAGGAGAGATGGCTACACTGAAGCTTTCTTT
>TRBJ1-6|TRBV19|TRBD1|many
CASSTPTGTGPNAPLHF
TGTGCCAGTAGTACCCCGACCGGGACAGGGCCTAATGCACCCCTCCACTTT
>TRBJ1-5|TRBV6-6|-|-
CASTNPDTYQPQHF
TGTGCCAGCACTAACCCTGACACCTATCAGCCCCAGCATTTT
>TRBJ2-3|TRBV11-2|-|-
CASSLEGWPGASTDTQYF
TGTGCCAGCAGCTTAGAGGGCTGGCCAGGGGCTAGCACAGATACGCAGTATTTT
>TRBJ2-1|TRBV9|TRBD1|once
CASSPRGLGTGGNEQFF
TGTGCCAGCAGCCCGAGGGGGTTGGGGACAGGGGGCAATGAGCAGTTCTTC
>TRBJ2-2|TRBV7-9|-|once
CASSPPGLYTGELFF
TGTGCCAGCAGCCCCCCGGGGCTTTACACCGGGGAGCTGTTTTTT
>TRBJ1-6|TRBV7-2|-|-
CASKDNYSPLHF
TGTGCCAGCAAGGACAACTATTCACCCCTCCACTTT
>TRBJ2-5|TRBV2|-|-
CASSENPETQYF
TGTGCCAGCAGTGAAAACCCCGAGACCCAGTACTTC
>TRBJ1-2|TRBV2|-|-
CAVQESAYGYTF
TGTGCCGTACAGGAGTCAGCCTATGGCTACACCTTC
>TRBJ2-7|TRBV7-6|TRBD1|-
CASSSRQGDYEQYF
TGTGCCAGCAGCTCTCGGCAGGGGGACTACGAGCAGTACTTC
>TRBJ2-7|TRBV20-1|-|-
CSAIEGYEQYF
TGCAGTGCTATTGAGGGCTACGAGCAGTACTTC
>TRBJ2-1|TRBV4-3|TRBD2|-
CASSQDWIAGDYNEQFF
TGCGCCAGCAGCCAAGATTGGATAGCGGGGGATTACAATGAGCAGTTCTTC
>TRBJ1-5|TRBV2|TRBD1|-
CASSSGQGSQPQHF
TGTGCCAGCAGTTCCGGACAGGGGAGTCAGCCCCAGCATTTT
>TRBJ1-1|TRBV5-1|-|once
CASSLVGGADTEAFF
TGCGCCAGCAGCTTGGTCGGGGGCGCGGACACTGAAGCTTTCTTT
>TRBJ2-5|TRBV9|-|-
CASSTRQSVETQYF
TGTGCCAGCAGCACCCGACAGTCTGTGGAGACCCAGTACTTC
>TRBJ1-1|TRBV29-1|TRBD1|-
CSADRGTTEAFF
TGCAGCGCGGACAGGGGAACCACTGAAGCTTTCTTT
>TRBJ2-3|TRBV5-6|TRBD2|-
CASSAPGLAVDTQYF
TGTGCCAGCAGCGCACCGGGACTAGCAGTAGATACGCAGTATTTT
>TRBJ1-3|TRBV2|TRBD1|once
CASWGQTSSGNTIYF
TGTGCCAGCTGGGGACAGACGAGCTCTGGAAACACCATATATTTT
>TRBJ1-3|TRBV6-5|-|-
CATTSSGNTIYF
TGTGCCACTACGTCCTCTGGAAACACCATATATTTT
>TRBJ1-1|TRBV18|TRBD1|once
CASSYQIGGYEAFF
TGTGCCAGCTCCTACCAAATAGGGGGCTATGAAGCTTTCTTT
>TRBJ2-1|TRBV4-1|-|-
CASSPWTDPSSYNEQFF
TGCGCCAGCAGCCCATGGACGGATCCAAGCTCCTACAATGAGCAGTTCTTC
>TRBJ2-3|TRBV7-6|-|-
CASSENENTQYF
TGTGCCAGCAGCGAAAACGAGAATACGCAGTATTTT
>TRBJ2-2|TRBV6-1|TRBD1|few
CASIGQGSAGELFF
TGTGCCAGCATAGGACAGGGAAGTGCCGGGGAGCTGTTTTTT
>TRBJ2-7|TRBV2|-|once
CASSEQAAYEQYF
TGTGCCAGCAGTGAACAGGCCGCCTACGAGCAGTACTTC
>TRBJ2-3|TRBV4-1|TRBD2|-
CASSQGWTSGFPSTDTQYF
TGCGCCAGCAGCCAAGGTTGGACTAGCGGGTTCCCTAGCACAGATACGCAGTATTTT
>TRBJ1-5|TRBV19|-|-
CASSEGLGNQPQHF
TGTGCCAGTAGTGAGGGATTAGGGAATCAGCCCCAGCATTTT
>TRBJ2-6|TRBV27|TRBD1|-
CASSLTPTGAALSGANVLTF
TGTGCCAGCAGTCTCACCCCGACAGGGGCCGCTCTCTCTGGGGCCAACGTCCTGACTTTC
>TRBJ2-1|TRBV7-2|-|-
CASSLDDSRNEQFF
TGTGCCAGCAGCTTAGATGATAGCAGGAATGAGCAGTTCTTC
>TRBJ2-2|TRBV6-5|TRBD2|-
CASSYHGGAGTGELFF
TGTGCCAGCAGTTACCACGGGGGGGCTGGCACCGGGGAGCTGTTTTTT
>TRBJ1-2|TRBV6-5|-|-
CASSSGPGYTF
TGTGCCAGCAGTTCTGGCCCTGGCTACACCTTC